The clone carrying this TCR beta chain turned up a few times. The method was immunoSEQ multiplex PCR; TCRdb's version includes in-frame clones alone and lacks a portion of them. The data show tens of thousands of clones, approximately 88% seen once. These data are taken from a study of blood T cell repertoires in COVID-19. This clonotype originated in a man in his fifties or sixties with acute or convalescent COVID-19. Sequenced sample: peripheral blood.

CDR3 sequence (DNA): TGTGCCAGCAGGCACGGGGACATAGGAAAATCTGGGGCCAACGTCCTGACTTTC. Translation gives CASRHGDIGKSGANVLTF. The chain joins TRBV27 to TRBJ2-6, with D possibly TRBD1 on 6 matching bases. The CDR3 extends over 18 amino acids. The germline gives CDR1 MNHEY, CDR2 SMNVEV (reference sequence). The ends were cut back, 6 bases at V and 1 base at J, with 19 bases in the middle.